The 23 T cell receptor beta chains reported below all come from one sample, sequenced in a study of blood T cell repertoires in COVID-19. Profiled with immunoSEQ multiplex PCR; TCRdb holds only in-frame clones, not every one. The sample carries over 150,000 clones, 84% recorded once. Sequences were obtained from PBMCs or T cells enriched from blood (not recorded which). Receptor source: a man over 45 who had recovered from COVID-19.

The rearrangement joins TRBV5-1 to TRBJ2-7; 7 nucleotides match TRBD1. Germline V gives CDR1 SGHRS, CDR2 YFSETQ. The J segment lost 2 bases and the V segment lost 0 bases, leaving 2 bases of the junction unmatched. The CDR3 totals 14 residues. CDR3 nucleotides: TGCGCCAGCAGCTTGGCAACAGGGGCCTACGAGCAGTACTTC. Translated: CASSLATGAYEQYF.

The V call is TRBV5-5, the J call TRBJ1-1, with TRBD1 identical over 8 bases. Germline trimming cut 0 bases from V and 4 bases from J; bases unmatched to any gene: 8. The V gene's germline CDR1 is SGHKS and CDR2 YYEKEE (reference sequence). The CDR3 runs 16 residues. The CDR3, as DNA: TGTGCCAGCAGCTTGGGTCAGGGGGCTCTAGCCACTGAAGCTTTCTTT. Translated: CASSLGQGALATEAFF. The full variable domain, its missing parts supplied by reference TRBV5-5 and TRBJ1-1, is DAGVTQSPTHLIKTRGQQVTLRCSPISGHKSVSWYQQVLGQGPQFIFQYYEKEERGRGNFPDRFSARQFPNYSSELNVNALLLGDSALYLCASSLGQGALATEAFFGQGTRLTVV.

This sequence joins TRBV3-1 (or the pseudogene TRBV3-2) and TRBJ2-7; 7 positions agree with TRBD2. The V and J ends lost 5 bases and 6 bases, in that order; junction bases with no gene match: 7. The CDR3 length is 13 residues. Germline loops: CDR1 LGHDT, CDR2 YNNKEL (reference sequence). The CDR3 sequence: CASSGGGRGEQYF. As DNA, the CDR3 is TGTGCCAGCAGCGGGGGGGGAAGGGGCGAGCAGTACTTC.

The V gene is TRBV28, the J gene TRBJ1-2, with a possible D match to TRBD1 (5 bases). Trimming pared 4 bases from V and 1 base from J, leaving 10 bases between. The germline V gene encodes CDR1 MDHEN and CDR2 SYDVKM. The CDR3 length is 14 residues. The CDR3 DNA is TGTGCCAGCAGTTCCGGGACTGATAACTATGGCTACACCTTC. This codes for CASSSGTDNYGYTF.

V is TRBV5-1 and J is TRBJ2-3; TRBD1 agrees at 9 bases. Germline values: CDR1 SGHRS, CDR2 YFSETQ. The CDR3 has 15 amino acids. V shed 4 bases, J shed 3 bases, and the junction held 6 bases outside the gene matches. The CDR3 bases are TGCGCCAGCAGCCCGGGACAGGGCATTACAGATACGCAGTATTTT. Its protein product is CASSPGQGITDTQYF.

This clone is a singleton in its sample. The rearrangement links TRBV5-5 to TRBJ1-4; possible D gene TRBD1, 5 bases. The CDR3 sequence is 16 residues long. Germline loops: CDR1 SGHKS, CDR2 YYEKEE (reference sequence). V lost 0 bases and J 0 bases, leaving 9 bases between the germline ends. CDR3 nucleotide sequence: TGTGCCAGCAGCTTGGCGGGGGAAGCAACTAATGAAAAACTGTTTTTT. It codes for CASSLAGEATNEKLFF.

The rearrangement joins TRBV5-1 to TRBJ1-5, with 7 bases aligning to TRBD1. The ends lost 0 bases at V and 0 bases at J; junction bases unmatched: 3. This CDR3 contains 16 residues. Per germline, CDR1 SGHRS and CDR2 YFSETQ. In nucleotides, the CDR3 is TGCGCCAGCAGCTTGGGGACAGGTACTAGCAATCAGCCCCAGCATTTT. Translated, it gives CASSLGTGTSNQPQHF.

The chain couples TRBV9 to TRBJ1-2; TRBD1 agrees at 7 bases. The CDR3 has 12 residues. CDR1 SGDLS and CDR2 YYNGEE come from the germline V gene. V was clipped by 3 bases and J by 6 bases; unmatched bases: 2. CDR3: CASSGQGNGYTF. CDR3 nucleotide sequence: TGTGCCAGCAGCGGACAGGGTAATGGCTACACCTTC.

This rearrangement joins TRBV9 to TRBJ1-2; no clear D. This CDR3 has 13 residues. The V and J ends lost 2 bases and 8 bases respectively, with 13 bases between them. CDR1 SGDLS and CDR2 YYNGEE come from the germline V gene. The CDR3, as DNA: TGTGCCAGCAGCGTGGACTTTGGAGGAGGCTACACCTTC. Translated, it gives CASSVDFGGGYTF.

V gene TRBV20-1 combines with J gene TRBJ2-1; 14 nucleotides align to TRBD2. Germline V CDR1 and CDR2: DFQATT, SNEGSKA (reference sequence). The trim removed 6 bases at V and 7 bases at J, leaving 5 bases unmatched. The CDR3 is 14 residues long. The CDR3, as DNA: TGCAGTGCCAGTCGGACTAGCGGGGGGAATGAGCAGTTCTTC. Its protein product is CSASRTSGGNEQFF.

The V call is TRBV4-1, the J call TRBJ1-2; 9 positions agree with TRBD1. The CDR3 consists of 15 residues. With V trimmed by 2 bases and J by 4 bases, 5 bases remained unmatched. Germline CDR1 MGHRA, CDR2 YSYEKL. The CDR3 DNA reads TGCGCCAGCAGCCAACCGGGACAGGGAAGCTATGGCTACACCTTC. Encoded protein: CASSQPGQGSYGYTF.

This clone showed up just a few times. The V and J genes are TRBV2 and TRBJ1-6; 9 bases match TRBD1. V lost 2 bases to trimming and J lost 10 bases; unmatched junction nucleotides: 6. The CDR3 is made up of 15 amino acids. Germline V gives CDR1 SNHLY, CDR2 FYNNEI. CDR3 sequence (DNA): TGTGCCAGCAGTGAAACGGACAGGGGAGGATCACCCCTCCACTTT. It yields the protein CASSETDRGGSPLHF.

The genes are TRBV7-3 and TRBJ2-7; perhaps TRBD1 as D (6 bases). The CDR3 totals 15 residues. V gave up 1 base and J gave up 1 base, with 11 bases separating them. CDR1 and CDR2 from the germline V gene are SGHTA and FQGTGA. The CDR3 sequence: CASSLNPQGSYEQYF. DNA for the CDR3: TGTGCCAGCAGCTTAAATCCACAGGGTTCCTACGAGCAGTACTTC. Together with reference TRBV7-3 and TRBJ2-7, the CDR3 gives the full variable domain: GAGVSQTPSNKVTEKGKYVELRCDPISGHTALYWYRQSLGQGPEFLIYFQGTGAADDSGLPNDRFFAVRPEGSVSTLKIQRTERGDSAVYLCASSLNPQGSYEQYFGPGTRLTVT.

The chain has TRBV5-5 and TRBJ2-2; a weak D match, TRBD1 (6 bases). This CDR3 has 16 amino acids. Between the trimmed V and J ends, which lost 3 bases and 2 bases, there was a span of 14 bases. Germline V gene sequence: CDR1 SGHKS, CDR2 YYEKEE (reference sequence). CDR3 DNA: TGTGCCAGCAGCTCTTCGACAGGCATAAACACCGGGGAGCTGTTTTTT. Protein sequence: CASSSSTGINTGELFF.

The V gene is TRBV6-5, the J gene TRBJ2-5; D gene uncertain. Germline-derived CDR1 and CDR2 are MNHEY and SVGAGI. CDR3 size: 13 residues. V shed 7 bases and J shed 5 bases, with 14 bases lying between them. The CDR3 DNA follows: TGTGCCAGCACTTCCCCTCCTTCGGAGACCCAGTACTTC. The encoded protein is CASTSPPSETQYF.

V and J are TRBV5-1 and TRBJ1-1; 8 bases fit TRBD1. The ends lost 3 bases at V and 3 bases at J; junction bases unmatched: 7. The CDR3 extends over 15 amino acids. Per the germline V gene, CDR1 is SGHRS and CDR2 is YFSETQ. CDR3 sequence: CASSSKTGDYTEAFF. As DNA, the CDR3 is TGCGCCAGCAGCTCAAAGACAGGGGACTACACTGAAGCTTTCTTT. Variable domain in full (rest from reference TRBV5-1 and TRBJ1-1): KAGVTQTPRYLIKTRGQQVTLSCSPISGHRSVSWYQQTPGQGLQFLFEYFSETQRNKGNFPGRFSGRQFSNSRSEMNVSTLELGDSALYLCASSSKTGDYTEAFFGQGTRLTVV.

This clone has just one count. V gene TRBV7-3 combines with J gene TRBJ2-1, with D uncertain. V was clipped by 3 bases and J by 4 bases, with 10 bases between them. The CDR3 covers 14 residues. In germline, CDR1 is SGHTA, CDR2 FQGTGA. CDR3 sequence reads: CASSFGPAYNEQFF. CDR3 nucleotide sequence: TGTGCCAGCAGCTTTGGGCCCGCTTACAATGAGCAGTTCTTC.

The rearrangement joins TRBV5-1 to TRBJ1-1, with TRBD1 matching 7 bases. Germline CDR1 and CDR2: SGHRS and YFSETQ. The CDR3 has 15 residues. After removal of 2 bases from V and 1 base from J, the junction contained 5 bases not matched to a gene. As DNA, the CDR3 is TGCGCCAGCAGCTTACAGGGGTCGAAGAACACTGAAGCTTTCTTT. Its translation is CASSLQGSKNTEAFF.

This clone was counted a single time. V usage is TRBV12-5 and J usage is TRBJ1-5; unclear D gene. Trimming took 1 base from V and 0 from J, leaving 4 bases between them. Per germline, CDR1 LGHNT and CDR2 FRNRAP. The CDR3 sequence is 14 residues long. CDR3 in DNA: TGTGCTAGTGGTTTGGGTAATAGCAATCAGCCCCAGCATTTT. Translation gives CASGLGNSNQPQHF.

The J gene is TRBJ1-6, the V gene TRBV7-9; 9 nucleotides match TRBD1. CDR1 is SEHNR, CDR2 FQNEAQ, per germline (reference sequence). The J segment lost 10 bases and the V segment lost 5 bases, leaving 6 bases of the junction unmatched. CDR3 length: 14 amino acids. CDR3 loop: CASSLGQGGSPLHF. CDR3 coding DNA: TGTGCCAGCAGCCTGGGACAGGGCGGGTCACCCCTCCACTTT.

The chain's CDR3 is CASSPQGTGELFF. CDR3 coding DNA: TGTGCCAGCAGCCCTCAGGGTACCGGGGAGCTGTTTTTT. The gene calls are TRBV14 and TRBJ2-2; maybe TRBD1 (5 bases). Per the germline V gene, CDR1 is SGHDN and CDR2 is FVKESK. Between the trimmed V and J ends, which lost 4 bases and 5 bases, there was a span of 8 bases. The CDR3 totals 13 residues.

This sequence joins TRBV4-2 and TRBJ2-2; D call uncertain. The CDR3 length is 11 residues. Germline V lookup: CDR1 LGHNA, CDR2 YNFKEQ. The V end was cut by 5 bases, the J end by 8 bases, with 6 bases between. CDR3 sequence: CASSVSGELFF. CDR3 sequence (DNA): TGTGCCAGCAGCGTTTCAGGGGAGCTGTTTTTT.

The J gene is TRBJ2-2, the V gene TRBV11-2; TRBD1 matches at 9 bases. This CDR3 is built from 15 residues. Germline V lookup: CDR1 SGHAT, CDR2 FQNNGV. V was clipped by 6 bases and J by 3 bases; unmatched bases: 5. The CDR3 nucleotides are TGTGCCAGCAGGGCACGGACAGGGGACACCGGGGAGCTGTTTTTT. This codes for CASRARTGDTGELFF. The variable domain in full, with the rest retrieved from reference TRBV11-2 and TRBJ2-2, is EAGVAQSPRYKIIEKRQSVAFWCNPISGHATLYWYQQILGQGPKLLIQFQNNGVVDDSQLPKDRFSAERLKGVDSTLKIQPAKLEDSAVYLCASRARTGDTGELFFGEGSRLTVL.